This T cell receptor (beta chain) derives from a study of blood T cell repertoires in COVID-19. Whole-study context: Samples taken during acute and convalescent COVID-19 were collected in the United States, Italy and Spain. From T cells, B-cell-depleted T cells, or PBMCs came the material, which was cDNA or gDNA.

Original methodology: Scientists estimated how many nucleated cells there were by amplifying reference gene primers. The table came from immunoSEQ multiplex PCR; TCRdb's copy has only in-frame clones and leaves some out. D and trimming were read from the DNA, whereas the V and J calls and clone size are those reported in that table. The sample has around 190,000 clones; around nine tenths are singletons. Sequencing was done on a sample of peripheral blood. The receptor was derived from a man between 18 and 35 years old with active or convalescent COVID-19.

This CDR3 is CASSLAGQGSNEQFF. In nucleotides, the CDR3 is TGTGCCAGCAGCTTAGCGGGACAGGGGTCGAATGAGCAGTTCTTC. This chain uses TRBV7-6 with TRBJ2-1; the match to TRBD1 covers 10 bases. The CDR3 is 15 amino acids. V trimming: 0 bases; J trimming: 7 bases; junction bases outside the gene matches: 3. From germline, CDR1 is SGHVS and CDR2 FNYEAQ.